Presented here are 25 T cell receptor beta chains from one specimen sequenced in a study of blood T cells in healthy people across ages. Sample-barcoded 5' priming and a J-beta primer mix drove a second PCR of about 7 to 12 cycles. One entry per CDR3 protein results from TCRdb running MiXCR on the 5' RACE reads. The data hold 540,000 or so distinct CDR3 sequences, with roughly 43% observed a single time. Sequencing used blood. The receptors here all came from a man at least 80 years old in good health.

The chain carries TRBV6-5 and TRBJ1-6; D remains unclear. The CDR3 has 14 amino acids. Germline V CDR1 and CDR2: MNHEY, SVGAGI. The V gene lost 5 bases and the J gene lost 10 bases, with 15 bases spanning the gap. DNA of the CDR3: TGTGCCAGCAGTGGGCCAAATAGGGCGTCACCCCTCCACTTT. As protein: CASSGPNRASPLHF.

In its sample, this clonotype was seen many times. The chain uses TRBV6-5 and TRBJ2-2; 8 nucleotides line up with TRBD2. J gave up 5 bases and V 7 bases, and 6 bases lay outside the gene matches. In germline, CDR1 is MNHEY, CDR2 SVGAGI. This CDR3 contains 14 residues. The CDR3: CASKGTRDTGELFF. CDR3 bases: TGTGCCAGCAAGGGGACTAGAGATACCGGGGAGCTGTTTTTT.

This clonotype has just one count. The chain combines TRBV25-1 with TRBJ2-7; D is unclear. Germline CDR1 is MGHDK and CDR2 is SYGVNS. Trimming took off 2 bases at V and 3 bases at J, with 5 bases between the two ends. This CDR3 has 12 residues. The CDR3 reads CASSESRYEQYF. The CDR3 DNA sequence: TGTGCCAGCAGTGAAAGCCGCTACGAGCAGTACTTC.

This clonotype was counted once. The CDR3 DNA reads as TGTGCCAGCGATTCAACGGGCCTTTCCGGGATCACAGATACGCAGTATTTT. Translation: CASDSTGLSGITDTQYF. V gene TRBV28 combines with J gene TRBJ2-3; possible D gene TRBD2, 5 bases. Germline loops: CDR1 MDHEN, CDR2 SYDVKM. The CDR3 consists of 17 residues. V was pared by 8 bases and J by 2 bases, with 23 bases between.

This chain's CDR3 is CSARATQGTLHF. CDR3 coding DNA: TGCAGTGCTAGGGCAACCCAGGGGACCCTCCACTTT. This chain connects TRBV20-1 to TRBJ1-6, with a weak D call TRBD1 (6 bases). This CDR3 region has 12 residues. V lost 3 bases and J 14 bases, leaving 14 bases between the germline ends. Germline lookup yields CDR1 DFQATT and CDR2 SNEGSKA (reference sequence).

This sequence joins TRBV6-5 and TRBJ2-7; D not resolved. V gave up 0 bases and J gave up 6 bases, with 6 bases separating them. The CDR3 is 12 amino acids. CDR1 MNHEY and CDR2 SVGAGI come from the germline V gene. Here the CDR3 reads CASSYSECEQYF. As DNA, the CDR3 is TGTGCCAGCAGTTACTCTGAATGCGAGCAGTACTTC.

The gene calls are TRBV29-1 and TRBJ1-2; D is ambiguous. Per the germline V gene, CDR1 is SQVTM and CDR2 is ANQGSEA. V was clipped by 6 bases and J by 6 bases, with 11 bases between them. This CDR3 has 11 residues. CDR3 in DNA: TGCAGCGTGATTACACTTGATGGCTACACCTTC. Protein sequence: CSVITLDGYTF.

This clonotype turned up a few times. The chain combines TRBV20-1 with TRBJ2-5; 8 nucleotides agree with TRBD2. The germline V gene has CDR1 DFQATT and CDR2 SNEGSKA (reference sequence). V was pared by 1 base and J by 3 bases, with 7 bases of the junction left unmatched. CDR3 length: 15 amino acids. The CDR3 DNA is TGCAGTGCTAGAGGTCGCAGCGGGAGTAAAGAGACCCAGTACTTC. It specifies CSARGRSGSKETQYF.

This clonotype was seen only a few times. The chain recombines TRBV29-1 with TRBJ2-1; D gene uncertain. The CDR3 length is 13 residues. Trimming took 2 bases from V and 0 from J, leaving 5 bases between them. Germline CDR1 and CDR2: SQVTM and ANQGSEA. CDR3 sequence (DNA): TGCAGCGTTGAACGGAGCTCCTACAATGAGCAGTTCTTC. It codes for CSVERSSYNEQFF.

The chain joins TRBV12-3 or TRBV12-4 to TRBJ2-7; D unresolved. The CDR3 contains 14 residues. Trimming removed 4 bases from V and 4 bases from J, with 14 bases in between. This CDR3 reads CASSSDAGWYEQYF. The CDR3 DNA follows: TGTGCCAGCAGTTCAGATGCAGGATGGTACGAGCAGTACTTC.

This chain links TRBV28 with TRBJ2-5; D ambiguous. This CDR3 spans 12 amino acids. Germline V gene data show CDR1 as MDHEN and CDR2 as SYDVKM. Trimming removed 7 bases from V and 11 bases from J, with 17 bases in between. CDR3 DNA: TGTGCCAGCAAGCAATTAGTGAGTGAGCAGTACTTC. Protein product: CASKQLVSEQYF.

There are a few counts of this clonotype. The chain employs TRBV20-1 and TRBJ2-3, with 7 bases fitting TRBD2. This CDR3 has 14 amino acids. J lost 5 bases, V lost 1 base, and 6 bases had no gene match. Germline lookup yields CDR1 DFQATT and CDR2 SNEGSKA (reference sequence). The CDR3 region is CSARVVGGRDTQYF. The CDR3 region has the DNA TGCAGTGCTAGAGTGGTGGGAGGGAGAGATACGCAGTATTTT.

This chain connects TRBV7-9 to TRBJ1-2, with a weak D call TRBD1 (5 bases). The CDR3 contains 13 residues. V lost 5 bases and J lost 4, with 11 bases in between. Germline assignment: CDR1 SEHNR and CDR2 FQNEAQ (reference sequence). The CDR3 DNA follows: TGTGCCAGCAGCCCGGACACCATCTATGGCTACACCTTC. Encoded protein: CASSPDTIYGYTF.

The chain combines TRBV7-2 with TRBJ2-3, with 8 nucleotides matching TRBD2. After removal of 5 bases from V and 3 bases from J, the junction contained 7 bases not matched to a gene. Germline V gene data show CDR1 as SGHTA and CDR2 as FQGNSA. This CDR3 comprises 15 residues. The CDR3 here is CASSPQRGKTDTQYF. The CDR3 bases are TGTGCCAGCAGCCCTCAGCGGGGGAAGACAGATACGCAGTATTTT.

The genes are TRBV20-1 and TRBJ2-1; TRBD2 agrees at 8 bases. The germline CDR1 and CDR2 sequences are DFQATT and SNEGSKA (reference sequence). J gave up 5 bases and V 1 base, and 7 bases lay outside the gene matches. The CDR3 extends over 15 amino acids. CDR3 DNA sequence: TGCAGTGCTAGAGTGGGAGCGGGAGCGAACAATGAGCAGTTCTTC. It yields the protein CSARVGAGANNEQFF.

The table lists this clonotype with a few counts. The chain has TRBV20-1 and TRBJ2-1, with TRBD2 as a possible D gene (6 bases). The V end was cut by 0 bases, the J end by 0 bases, with 21 bases between. The CDR3 is made up of 19 amino acids. The germline gives CDR1 DFQATT, CDR2 SNEGSKA (reference sequence). CDR3 residues: CSARDQARADGSSYNEQFF. As DNA, the CDR3 is TGCAGTGCTAGAGATCAGGCCAGGGCGGACGGGAGCTCCTACAATGAGCAGTTCTTC.

V is TRBV20-1 and J is TRBJ1-2, with D possibly matching TRBD1 (5 bases). Trimming left V 2 bases short and J 4 bases short, with 17 bases between. Germline CDR1 DFQATT, CDR2 SNEGSKA (reference sequence). This CDR3 region has 15 residues. DNA for the CDR3: TGCAGTGCTAGAACCGAGGCAGGGATCGGCTATGGCTACACCTTC. Translation gives CSARTEAGIGYGYTF.

About this clonotype: It may be a read error: a sequence one base away is much more abundant. This chain joins TRBV6-5 and TRBJ1-1; D call uncertain. The CDR3 spans 12 residues. From germline, CDR1 is MNHEY and CDR2 SVGAGI. The DNA of the CDR3 is TGTGCCTGCAGTTACGGGAGGACTGAAGCTTTCTTT. Its translation: CACSYGRTEAFF.

This clonotype has only a few counts. CDR3 protein: CASSSGGNTKNIQYF. CDR3 nucleotides: TGTGCCAGCAGCTCCGGTGGGAACACCAAAAACATTCAGTACTTC. The rearrangement links TRBV12-3 or TRBV12-4 to TRBJ2-4, with D unresolved. V was clipped by 6 bases and J by 2 bases, with 14 bases between them. The CDR3 contains 15 residues.

This chain joins TRBV30 and TRBJ2-5; D remains unclear. The V end lost 3 bases, the J end lost 11 bases, and 22 bases lay between the germline ends. This CDR3 is built from 14 residues. Germline V gene lookup returns CDR1 GTSNPN and CDR2 SVGIG (reference sequence). This CDR3 reads CAWRTESNYNEQYF. The CDR3 coding sequence is TGTGCCTGGAGGACGGAGTCTAACTACAATGAGCAGTACTTC. Drawing the rest from reference TRBV30 and TRBJ2-5, the complete variable domain is SQTIHQWPATLVQPVGSPLSLECTVEGTSNPNLYWYRQAAGRGLQLLFYSVGIGQISSEVPQNLSASRPQDRQFILSSKKLLLSDSGFYLCAWRTESNYNEQYFGPGTRLLVL.

The chain has TRBV18 and TRBJ2-7, with D perhaps matching TRBD1 (6 bases). Looked up from germline, CDR1 is KGHSH and CDR2 is LQKENI. This CDR3 region has 14 residues. Trimming cost V 0 bases and J 7 bases, with 13 bases left between them. The CDR3 bases are TGTGCCAGCTCACCACCTAACAGGGACGGTGAGCAGTACTTC. Translating it yields CASSPPNRDGEQYF.

This rearrangement joins TRBV20-1 to TRBJ2-3, with D uncertain. The CDR3 totals 11 residues. Looked up from germline, CDR1 is DFQATT and CDR2 is SNEGSKA (reference sequence). V shed 6 bases and J shed 7 bases, with 11 bases lying between them. DNA for the CDR3: TGCAGTGCCCGCCCCCAAAATACGCAGTATTTT. Protein: CSARPQNTQYF.

This rearrangement joins TRBV9 to TRBJ2-3; 8 bases are a match to TRBD2. This CDR3 has 15 amino acids. Germline loops: CDR1 SGDLS, CDR2 YYNGEE. V dropped 0 bases and J dropped 4; count of bases not matched to a gene: 4. CDR3 DNA: TGTGCCAGCAGCGTAGGGACTAGCCGCCCAGATACGCAGTATTTT. Amino acids: CASSVGTSRPDTQYF. Based on the CDR3 plus reference TRBV9 and TRBJ2-3, the full variable domain is DSGVTQTPKHLITATGQRVTLRCSPRSGDLSVYWYQQSLDQGLQFLIQYYNGEERAKGNILERFSAQQFPDLHSELNLSSLELGDSALYFCASSVGTSRPDTQYFGPGTRLTVL.

The chain couples TRBV4-1 to TRBJ2-1; D not certain. Germline CDR1 MGHRA, CDR2 YSYEKL. The length of the CDR3 is 14 residues. V was cut by 6 bases and J by 5 bases, with 14 bases left in between. CDR3 DNA: TGCGCCAGCAGTCCAGCGCCTCGGGACAATGAGCAGTTCTTC. Translated: CASSPAPRDNEQFF.

This clonotype was picked up one time. The V and J genes are TRBV3-1 and TRBJ2-1; D might be TRBD2 (5 bases). Germline assignment: CDR1 LGHDT and CDR2 YNNKEL (reference sequence). V lost 1 base and J lost 15, with 16 bases in between. This CDR3 has 13 amino acids. Written as DNA, the CDR3 is TGTGCCAGCAGCCAAGGGCGACTTGGGGAGTGGTTCTTC. This gives the protein CASSQGRLGEWFF.